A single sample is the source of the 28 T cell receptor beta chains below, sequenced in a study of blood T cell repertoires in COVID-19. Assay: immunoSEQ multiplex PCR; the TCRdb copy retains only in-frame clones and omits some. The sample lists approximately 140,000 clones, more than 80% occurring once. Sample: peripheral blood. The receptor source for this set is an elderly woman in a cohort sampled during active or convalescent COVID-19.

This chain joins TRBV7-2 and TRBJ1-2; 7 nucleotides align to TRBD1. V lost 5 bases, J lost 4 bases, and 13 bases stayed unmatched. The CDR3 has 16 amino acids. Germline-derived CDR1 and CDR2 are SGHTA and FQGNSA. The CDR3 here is CASSAAVGQPSYGYTF. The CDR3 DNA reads TGTGCCAGCAGCGCCGCGGTGGGACAGCCCTCCTATGGCTACACCTTC.

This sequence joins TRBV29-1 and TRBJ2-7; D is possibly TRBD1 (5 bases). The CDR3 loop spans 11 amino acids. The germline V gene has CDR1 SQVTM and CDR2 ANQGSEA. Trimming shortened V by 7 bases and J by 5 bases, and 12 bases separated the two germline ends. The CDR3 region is CSAQGHHEQYF. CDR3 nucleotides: TGCAGCGCCCAGGGTCACCACGAGCAGTACTTC.

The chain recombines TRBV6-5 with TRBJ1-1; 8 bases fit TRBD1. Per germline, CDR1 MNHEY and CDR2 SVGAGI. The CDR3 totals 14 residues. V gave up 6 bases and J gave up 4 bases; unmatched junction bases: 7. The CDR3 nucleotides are TGTGCCAGCAGGGGCAGGGGGCCGTCCACTGAAGCTTTCTTT. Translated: CASRGRGPSTEAFF.

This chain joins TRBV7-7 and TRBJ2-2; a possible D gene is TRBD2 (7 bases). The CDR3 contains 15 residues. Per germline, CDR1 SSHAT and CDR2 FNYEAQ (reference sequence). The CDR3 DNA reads TGTGCTAGCGCGCGGATGGGGGGGCTCACCGGGGAGCTGTTTTTT. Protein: CASARMGGLTGELFF.

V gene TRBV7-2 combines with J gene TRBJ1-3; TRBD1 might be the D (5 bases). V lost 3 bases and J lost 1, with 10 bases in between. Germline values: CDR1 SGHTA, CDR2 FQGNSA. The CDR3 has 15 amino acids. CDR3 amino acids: CASSFGGGSGNTIYF. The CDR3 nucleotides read TGTGCCAGCAGCTTCGGCGGGGGGTCTGGAAACACCATATATTTT.

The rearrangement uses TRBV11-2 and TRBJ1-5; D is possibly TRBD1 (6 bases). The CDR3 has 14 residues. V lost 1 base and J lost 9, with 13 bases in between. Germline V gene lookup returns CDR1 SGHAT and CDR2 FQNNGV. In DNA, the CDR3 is TGTGCCAGCAGCTTAGGGACAGTTTTAGGGCCCCAGCATTTT. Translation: CASSLGTVLGPQHF.

This chain's CDR3 is CASSGTALPGSGELFF. The CDR3 DNA is TGTGCCAGCAGCGGGACAGCCCTTCCCGGGTCCGGGGAGCTGTTTTTT. J is TRBJ2-2 and V is TRBV21-1; whether TRBD1, the table's D call, matches the DNA was not checked. TRBV21-1 is a known pseudogene. This CDR3 contains 16 residues.

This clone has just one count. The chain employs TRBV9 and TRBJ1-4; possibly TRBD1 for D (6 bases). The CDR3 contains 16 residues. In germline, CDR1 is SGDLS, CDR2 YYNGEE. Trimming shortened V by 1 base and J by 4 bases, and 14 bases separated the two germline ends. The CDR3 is CASSVIPGAVNEKLFF. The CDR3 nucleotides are TGTGCCAGCAGCGTAATACCAGGGGCAGTTAATGAAAAACTGTTTTTT.

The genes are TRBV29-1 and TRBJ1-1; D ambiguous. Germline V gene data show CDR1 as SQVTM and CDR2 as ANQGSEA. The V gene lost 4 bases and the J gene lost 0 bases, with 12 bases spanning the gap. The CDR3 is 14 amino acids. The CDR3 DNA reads TGCAGCGTTGTCCAGACATTTATGAACACTGAAGCTTTCTTT. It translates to CSVVQTFMNTEAFF. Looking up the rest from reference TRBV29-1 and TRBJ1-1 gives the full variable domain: SAVISQKPSRDICQRGTSLTIQCQVDSQVTMMFWYRQQPGQSLTLIATANQGSEATYESGFVIDKFPISRPNLTFSTLTVSNMSPEDSSIYLCSVVQTFMNTEAFFGQGTRLTVV.

The CDR3 DNA reads TGTGCCAGCAGCGTAGCCGAGGGGGGGCCCCATGAGCAGTTCTTC. Protein sequence: CASSVAEGGPHEQFF. This chain uses TRBV9 with TRBJ2-1; possibly TRBD2 for D (7 bases). The germline CDR1 and CDR2 sequences are SGDLS and YYNGEE. V lost 0 bases and J 8 bases, leaving 15 bases between the germline ends. The CDR3 length is 15 residues.

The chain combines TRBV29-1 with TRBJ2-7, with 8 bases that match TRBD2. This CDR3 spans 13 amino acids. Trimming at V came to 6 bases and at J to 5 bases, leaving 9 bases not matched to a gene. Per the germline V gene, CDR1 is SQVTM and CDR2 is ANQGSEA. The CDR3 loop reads CSVISGGHNEQYF. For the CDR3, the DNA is TGCAGCGTGATCTCGGGGGGGCACAACGAGCAGTACTTC.

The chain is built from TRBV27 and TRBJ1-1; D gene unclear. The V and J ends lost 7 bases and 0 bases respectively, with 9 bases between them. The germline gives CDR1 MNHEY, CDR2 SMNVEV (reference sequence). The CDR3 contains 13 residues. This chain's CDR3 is CASKSVLNTEAFF. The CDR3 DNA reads TGTGCCAGCAAATCGGTCCTGAACACTGAAGCTTTCTTT.

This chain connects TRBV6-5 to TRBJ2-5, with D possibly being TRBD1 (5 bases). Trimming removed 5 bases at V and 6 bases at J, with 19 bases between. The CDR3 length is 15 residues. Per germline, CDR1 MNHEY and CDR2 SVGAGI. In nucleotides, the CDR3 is TGTGCCAGCAGTAACAAGGGGCCCCAAAGCAAGACCCAGTACTTC. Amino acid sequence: CASSNKGPQSKTQYF.

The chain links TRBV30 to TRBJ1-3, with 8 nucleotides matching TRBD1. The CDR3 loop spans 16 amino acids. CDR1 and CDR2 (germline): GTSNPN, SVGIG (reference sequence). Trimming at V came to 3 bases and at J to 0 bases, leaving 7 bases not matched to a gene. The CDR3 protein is CAWSPPGQASGNTIYF. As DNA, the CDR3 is TGTGCCTGGAGCCCACCGGGACAGGCCTCTGGAAACACCATATATTTT.

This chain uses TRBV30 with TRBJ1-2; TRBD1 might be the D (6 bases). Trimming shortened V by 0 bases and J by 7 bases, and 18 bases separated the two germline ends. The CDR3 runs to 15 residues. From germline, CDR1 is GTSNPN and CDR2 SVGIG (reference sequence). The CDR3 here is CAWSVQGGATGGYTF. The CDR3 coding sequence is TGTGCCTGGAGTGTACAGGGAGGGGCCACTGGTGGCTACACCTTC.

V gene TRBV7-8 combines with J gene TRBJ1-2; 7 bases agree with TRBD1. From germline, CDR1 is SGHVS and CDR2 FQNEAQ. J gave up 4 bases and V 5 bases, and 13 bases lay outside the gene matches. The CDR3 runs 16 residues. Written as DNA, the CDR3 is TGTGCCAGCAGCGAAAGGGACAGAGGAGGAACCTATGGCTACACCTTC. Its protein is CASSERDRGGTYGYTF.

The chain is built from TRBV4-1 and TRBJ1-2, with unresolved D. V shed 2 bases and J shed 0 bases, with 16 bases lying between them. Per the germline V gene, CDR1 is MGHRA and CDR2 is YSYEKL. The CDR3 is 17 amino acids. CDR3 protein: CASSQIPLGRANYGYTF. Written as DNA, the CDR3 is TGCGCCAGCAGCCAAATCCCTTTGGGCAGAGCTAACTATGGCTACACCTTC.

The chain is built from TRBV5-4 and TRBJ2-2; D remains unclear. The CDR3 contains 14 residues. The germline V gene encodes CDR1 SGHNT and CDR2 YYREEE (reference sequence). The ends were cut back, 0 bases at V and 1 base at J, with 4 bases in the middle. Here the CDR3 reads CASSLALNTGELFF. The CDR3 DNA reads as TGTGCCAGCAGCTTGGCCTTGAACACCGGGGAGCTGTTTTTT.

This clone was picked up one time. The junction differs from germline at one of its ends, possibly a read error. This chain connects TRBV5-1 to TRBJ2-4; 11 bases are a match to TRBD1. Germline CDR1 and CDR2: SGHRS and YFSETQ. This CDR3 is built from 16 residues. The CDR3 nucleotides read TGCGCCAGCAGTTTGGACAGGGGGCTTGCCAAAAACATTCAGTACTTC. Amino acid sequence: CASSLDRGLAKNIQYF.

In DNA, the CDR3 is TGCAGTGCTAGACCCGGTGGTGAAGCTTTCTTT. It specifies CSARPGGEAFF. The J gene is TRBJ1-1, the V gene TRBV20-1; D not resolved. The germline V gene has CDR1 DFQATT and CDR2 SNEGSKA (reference sequence). CDR3 length: 11 residues. V gave up 2 bases and J gave up 7 bases, with 8 bases separating them.

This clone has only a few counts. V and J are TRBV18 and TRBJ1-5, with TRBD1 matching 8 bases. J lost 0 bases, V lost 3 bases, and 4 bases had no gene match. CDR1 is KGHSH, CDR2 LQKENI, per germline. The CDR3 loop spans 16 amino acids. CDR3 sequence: CASSPPDRASNQPQHF. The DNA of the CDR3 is TGTGCCAGCTCACCCCCGGACAGGGCTAGCAATCAGCCCCAGCATTTT.

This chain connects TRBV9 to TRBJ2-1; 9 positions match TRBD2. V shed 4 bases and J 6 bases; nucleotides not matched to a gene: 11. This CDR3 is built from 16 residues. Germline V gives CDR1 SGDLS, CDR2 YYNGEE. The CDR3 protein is CASSPRGGGAFNEQFF. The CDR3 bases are TGTGCCAGCAGCCCCCGGGGCGGGGGGGCGTTCAATGAGCAGTTCTTC.

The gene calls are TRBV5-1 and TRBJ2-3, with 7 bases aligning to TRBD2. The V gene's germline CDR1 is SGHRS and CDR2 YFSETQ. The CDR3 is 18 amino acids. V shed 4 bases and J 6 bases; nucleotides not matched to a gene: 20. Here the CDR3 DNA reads TGCGCCAGCAGCAGAGGACTAGTGGGGCCTATCGGGAGGGATACGCAGTATTTT. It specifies CASSRGLVGPIGRDTQYF.

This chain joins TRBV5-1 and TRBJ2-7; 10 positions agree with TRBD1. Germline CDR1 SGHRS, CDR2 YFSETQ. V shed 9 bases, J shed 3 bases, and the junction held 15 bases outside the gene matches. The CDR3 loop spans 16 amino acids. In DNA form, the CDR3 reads TGCGCCACCAACCACGTGGGGGACAGGGGCTTCTACGAGCAGTACTTC. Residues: CATNHVGDRGFYEQYF.

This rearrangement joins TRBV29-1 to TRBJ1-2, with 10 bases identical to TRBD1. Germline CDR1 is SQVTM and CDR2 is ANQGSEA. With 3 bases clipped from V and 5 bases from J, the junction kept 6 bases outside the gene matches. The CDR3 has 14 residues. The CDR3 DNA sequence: TGCAGCGTTGACGACAGGGGGCGAATGTATGGCTACACCTTC. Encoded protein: CSVDDRGRMYGYTF.

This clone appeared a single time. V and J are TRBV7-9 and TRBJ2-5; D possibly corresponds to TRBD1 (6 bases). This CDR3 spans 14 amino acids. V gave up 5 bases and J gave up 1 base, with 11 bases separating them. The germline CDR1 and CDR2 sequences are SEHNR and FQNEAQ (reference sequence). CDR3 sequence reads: CASSLQGPQETQYF. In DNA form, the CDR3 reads TGTGCCAGCAGCCTACAGGGCCCCCAAGAGACCCAGTACTTC.

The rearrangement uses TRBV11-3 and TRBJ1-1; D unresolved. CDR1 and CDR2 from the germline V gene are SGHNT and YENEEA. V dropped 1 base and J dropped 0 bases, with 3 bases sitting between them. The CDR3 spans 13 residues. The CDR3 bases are TGTGCCAGCAGCTTAGGCGTGAACACTGAAGCTTTCTTT. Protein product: CASSLGVNTEAFF. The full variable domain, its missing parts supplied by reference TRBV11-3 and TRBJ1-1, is EAGVVQSPRYKIIEKKQPVAFWCNPISGHNTLYWYLQNLGQGPELLIRYENEEAVDDSQLPKDRFSAERLKGVDSTLKIQPAELGDSAVYLCASSLGVNTEAFFGQGTRLTVV.

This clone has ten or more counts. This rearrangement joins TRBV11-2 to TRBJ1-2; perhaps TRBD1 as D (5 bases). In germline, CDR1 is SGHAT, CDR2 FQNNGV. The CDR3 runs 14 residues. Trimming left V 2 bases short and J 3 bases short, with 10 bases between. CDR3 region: CASSLIGEDYGYTF. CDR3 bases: TGTGCCAGCAGCTTAATAGGGGAGGACTATGGCTACACCTTC.